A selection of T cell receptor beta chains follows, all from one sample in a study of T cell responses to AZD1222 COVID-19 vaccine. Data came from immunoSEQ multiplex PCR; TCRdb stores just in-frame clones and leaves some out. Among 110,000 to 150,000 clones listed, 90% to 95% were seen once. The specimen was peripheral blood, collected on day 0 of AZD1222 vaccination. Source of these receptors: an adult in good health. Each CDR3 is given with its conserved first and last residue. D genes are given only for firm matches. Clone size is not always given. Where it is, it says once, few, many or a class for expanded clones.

CASSVDPTGGSEQYF TGTGCCAGCAGCGTAGATCCCACAGGAGGGTCCGAGCAGTACTTC NA NA TRBJ2-7 TRBV9
CASSLSGWDIKTDTQYF TGTGCCAGCAGCTTATCGGGCTGGGACATTAAAACAGATACGCAGTATTTT NA NA TRBJ2-3 TRBV7-9
CASSYSRTGLLGSTGANVLTF TGTGCCAGCAGTTACTCCCGGACAGGGTTATTGGGTTCGACTGGGGCCAACGTCCTGACTTTC NA TRBD1 TRBJ2-6 TRBV6-2/TRBV6-3
CASSYTEAFF TGTGCCAGCTCCTACACTGAAGCTTTCTTT NA NA TRBJ1-1 TRBV28
CASSFNMGTEAFF TGTGCCAGCAGCTTCAACATGGGCACTGAAGCTTTCTTT NA NA TRBJ1-1 TRBV7-3
CASSYSSGGYTF TGTGCCAGCAGTTACTCGTCCGGAGGCTACACCTTC NA NA TRBJ1-2 TRBV6-5
CASSLPPGLEGGDEQFF TGTGCCAGCAGCTTACCTCCGGGACTAGAAGGAGGAGATGAGCAGTTCTTC once TRBD2 TRBJ2-1 TRBV7-9
CASSIGGGTEAFF TGTGCCAGTAGTATCGGGGGGGGCACTGAAGCTTTCTTT NA NA TRBJ1-1 TRBV19
CASSSNPGGTEAFF TGCGCCAGCAGCTCGAATCCAGGGGGCACTGAAGCTTTCTTT NA TRBD1 TRBJ1-1 TRBV5-1
CASSWGLRDHNEQFF TGTGCCAGCAGTTGGGGACTCCGGGACCACAATGAGCAGTTCTTC NA NA TRBJ2-1 TRBV6-5
CASSLAGVAISEQYF TGCGCCAGCAGCTTGGCCGGGGTCGCAATTTCCGAGCAGTACTTC NA NA TRBJ2-7 TRBV5-1
CASSLSGATGELFF TGTGCCAGCAGCTTATCGGGAGCTACCGGGGAGCTGTTTTTT NA NA TRBJ2-2 TRBV11-1
CASSLSGGDEQYF TGTGCCAGCAGCTTATCAGGGGGGGACGAGCAGTACTTC NA NA TRBJ2-7 TRBV7-3
CASSPSGGYGYTF TGTGCCAGCAGCCCCAGCGGGGGCTATGGCTACACCTTC NA NA TRBJ1-2 TRBV7-2
CASGPGSNSPLHF TGTGCCAGCGGGCCCGGCTCCAACTCACCCCTCCACTTT NA NA TRBJ1-6 TRBV19
CASSLGVRGTGLDEQFF TGTGCCAGCAGCTTAGGGGTTAGAGGGACAGGGTTAGATGAGCAGTTCTTC NA TRBD1 TRBJ2-1 TRBV11-3
CASTPSHGGNQPQHF TGTGCCAGCACTCCCTCCCATGGTGGCAATCAGCCCCAGCATTTT NA NA TRBJ1-5 TRBV27
CASRPRTYTDAFF TGTGCCAGCAGACCACGGACGTACACTGACGCTTTCTTT NA NA TRBJ1-1 TRBV12-3/TRBV12-4
CASSLMGPIDTQYF TGTGCCAGCAGTTTGATGGGGCCCATAGATACGCAGTATTTT NA NA TRBJ2-3 TRBV27
CATMMGQTNTEAFF TGTGCCACCATGATGGGGCAAACGAACACTGAAGCTTTCTTT NA NA TRBJ1-1 TRBV15
CASSPRTDSWRDTQYF TGTGCCAGCAGCCCCCGGACCGACTCCTGGCGAGATACGCAGTATTTT NA NA TRBJ2-3 TRBV7-3
CASSEDGAWNIQYF TGTGCCAGCAGCGAAGATGGGGCCTGGAACATTCAGTACTTC NA NA TRBJ2-4 TRBV9
CASSPGLGFYEQYF TGTGCCAGCAGCCCAGGACTAGGCTTCTACGAGCAGTACTTC NA TRBD2 TRBJ2-7 TRBV7-2
CASSLDRMNTEAFF TGTGCCAGCTCTCTAGACAGGATGAACACTGAAGCTTTCTTT few NA TRBJ1-1 TRBV18
CASSHYRGRVRKAFF TGTGCCAGCAGCCACTACAGGGGGCGCGTGAGAAAAGCTTTCTTT NA TRBD1 TRBJ1-1 TRBV3-1/TRBV3-2
CASSQGAGGSGNTIYF TGCGCCAGCAGTCAAGGGGCCGGGGGCTCTGGAAACACCATATATTTT NA NA TRBJ1-3 TRBV23-1
CASSSGGANYGYTF TGTGCCAGCAGTTCGGGTGGGGCTAACTATGGCTACACCTTC NA NA TRBJ1-2 TRBV28
CASSIMYGEYYYEQYF TGTGCCAGTAGTATAATGTACGGGGAGTACTACTACGAGCAGTACTTC NA NA TRBJ2-7 TRBV19